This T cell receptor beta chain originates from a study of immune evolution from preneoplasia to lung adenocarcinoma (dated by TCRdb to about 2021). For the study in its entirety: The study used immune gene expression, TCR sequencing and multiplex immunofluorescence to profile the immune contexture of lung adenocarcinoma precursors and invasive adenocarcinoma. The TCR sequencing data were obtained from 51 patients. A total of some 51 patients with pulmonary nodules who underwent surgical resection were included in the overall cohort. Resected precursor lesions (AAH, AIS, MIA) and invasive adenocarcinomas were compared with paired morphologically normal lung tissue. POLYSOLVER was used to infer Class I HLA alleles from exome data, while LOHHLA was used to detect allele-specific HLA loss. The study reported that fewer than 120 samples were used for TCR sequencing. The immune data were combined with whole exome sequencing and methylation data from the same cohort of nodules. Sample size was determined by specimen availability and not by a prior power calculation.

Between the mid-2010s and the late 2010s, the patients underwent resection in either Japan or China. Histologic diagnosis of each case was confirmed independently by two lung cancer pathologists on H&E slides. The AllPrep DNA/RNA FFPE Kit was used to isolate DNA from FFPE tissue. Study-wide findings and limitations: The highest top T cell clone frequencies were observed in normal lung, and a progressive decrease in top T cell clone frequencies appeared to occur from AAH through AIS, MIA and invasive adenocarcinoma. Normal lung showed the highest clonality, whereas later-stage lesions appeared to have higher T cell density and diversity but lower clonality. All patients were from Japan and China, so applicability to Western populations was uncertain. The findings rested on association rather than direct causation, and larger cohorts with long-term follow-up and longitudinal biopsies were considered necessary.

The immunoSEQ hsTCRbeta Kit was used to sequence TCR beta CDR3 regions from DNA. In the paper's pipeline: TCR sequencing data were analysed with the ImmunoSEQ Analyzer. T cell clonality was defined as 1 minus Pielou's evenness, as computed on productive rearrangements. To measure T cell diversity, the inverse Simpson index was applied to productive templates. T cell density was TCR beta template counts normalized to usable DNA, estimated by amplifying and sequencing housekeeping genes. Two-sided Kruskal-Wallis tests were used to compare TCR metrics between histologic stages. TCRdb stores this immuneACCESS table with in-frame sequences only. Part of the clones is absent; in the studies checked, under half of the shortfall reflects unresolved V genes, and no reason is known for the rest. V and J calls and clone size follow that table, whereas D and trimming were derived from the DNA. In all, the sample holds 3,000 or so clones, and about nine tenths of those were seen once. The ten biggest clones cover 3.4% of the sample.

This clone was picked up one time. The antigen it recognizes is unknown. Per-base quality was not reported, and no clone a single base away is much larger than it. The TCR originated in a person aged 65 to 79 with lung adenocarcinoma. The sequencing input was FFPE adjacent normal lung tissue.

The nucleotides read TGTGCCAGCAGTTGGACAGGGGGTTTAAATGAGCAGTTCTTC. The resulting protein is CASSWTGGLNEQFF. The chain was built from TRBV2 and TRBJ2-1, with 10 bases matching TRBD1. For CDR1 and CDR2, the germline V gene lists SNHLY and FYNNEI. Including cysteine and phenylalanine, the CDR3 has 14 amino acids. Of the read, only the CDR3 DNA is kept; its 42 bases are in frame from base 1. Ends trimmed: V by 5 bases, J by 7 bases; bases unmatched to a gene: 5.